These 4 T cell receptor beta chains were all obtained from the same sample, sequenced in a study of T-cell memory formation after mild COVID-19. Using its own MiXCR run on the 5' RACE reads, TCRdb lists one record per CDR3 protein. The table lists about 170,000 distinct CDR3 sequences, around 13% of them singletons. The sample consisted of PBMCs or a T cell subset sorted from them (not recorded which). The source is a young man who had mild COVID-19 (a few samples of this study predate the infection). Cell type and time point are not known.

This clonotype was detected only a few times. The chain links TRBV19 to TRBJ1-2; D call uncertain. CDR3 length: 12 amino acids. Looked up from germline, CDR1 is LNHDA and CDR2 is SQIVND (reference sequence). V lost 3 bases to trimming and J lost 4 bases, with 6 bases between them. The CDR3 reads CASSIVGYGYTF. The DNA of the CDR3 is TGTGCCAGTAGTATTGTCGGCTATGGCTACACCTTC.

The chain is built from TRBV28 and TRBJ1-2; no firm D call. The CDR3 totals 13 residues. V was shortened by 5 bases and J by 4 bases, with 11 bases between the two germline ends. Germline values: CDR1 MDHEN, CDR2 SYDVKM. The CDR3 sequence is CASSVLRAYGYTF. The CDR3, as DNA: TGTGCCAGCAGTGTCTTGCGAGCCTATGGCTACACCTTC.

CDR3 sequence: CASGLVKFGQGTDTQYF. The CDR3 bases are TGTGCTAGTGGTTTGGTCAAGTTCGGACAGGGAACAGATACGCAGTATTTT. This chain joins TRBV12-5 and TRBJ2-3; the match to TRBD1 covers 8 bases. Trimming took 0 bases from V and 3 from J; bases not matched to a gene: 8. Germline loops: CDR1 LGHNT, CDR2 FRNRAP. The CDR3 loop spans 17 amino acids.

DNA of the CDR3: TGTGCCAGCAGGGTTAGAGACATGAACACTGAAGCTTTCTTT. Translating gives CASRVRDMNTEAFF. The chain carries TRBV6-1 and TRBJ1-1; D remains unclear. Germline V gives CDR1 MNHNS, CDR2 SASEGT. The V and J ends lost 6 bases and 0 bases respectively, with 11 bases between them. The CDR3 extends over 14 amino acids.